This TCR beta chain was observed in a study of T cell responses to AZD1222 COVID-19 vaccine. In the case of this clone: Its antigen is unidentified.

The germline CDR1 and CDR2 sequences are MNHNS and SASEGT. Deletions cut 2 bases from V and 2 bases from J, with 10 bases between. This CDR3 has 15 residues. The study's findings and limits: A reported finding is that nearly half of spike-specific TCRs target unmutated variant regions.

Profiling relied on immunoSEQ multiplex PCR, and the TCRdb table lists in-frame clones only, not all of them. This table has tens of thousands of clones, roughly four fifths appearing once. The input for sequencing was peripheral blood, taken 28 days after the second AZD1222 dose. The rearrangement joins TRBV6-1 to TRBJ2-1; D possibly corresponds to TRBD2 (5 bases). This TCR was sampled from an adult who received the AZD1222 COVID-19 vaccine. CDR3 sequence (DNA): TGTGCCAGCAGTGAAAGTCCGGGGACCTACAATGAGCAGTTCTTC. This sequence encodes CASSESPGTYNEQFF.